This T cell receptor (beta chain) came from a study of T cells in Graves' hyperthyroidism and ophthalmopathy (dated by TCRdb to the late 2010s). Study-level background: Peripheral blood was collected at initial diagnosis, before any treatment. A discovery cohort of about a hundred patients, approximately 44 with Graves' ophthalmopathy and under 60 with stable Graves' hyperthyroidism, was used to find distinguishing TCR V-J signatures. The 75 to 100 discovery patients were divided at random into training and test sets in a 7:3 ratio. An independent validation cohort of 18 to 20 hyperthyroidism patients and 17 patients who later progressed to ophthalmopathy tested prospective prediction of ophthalmopathy. In about six Graves' hyperthyroidism patients, the study also compared T-cell repertoires from thyroid tissue with T-cell repertoires from blood. The paper reports TCR Vbeta CDR3 sequencing of 130 to 150 peripheral blood samples: some 41 ophthalmopathy, fewer than 85 hyperthyroidism and around 17 progressor patients. Following sampling, methimazole starting at 30 mg daily was given to hyperthyroidism patients, and high-dose intravenous methylprednisolone was given to ophthalmopathy patients. General study outcomes and caveats: Blood samples also contained most of the expanded thyroid clonotypes (frequency above 0.001), which suggests that blood repertoires may reflect thyroid immune responses. During validation, the model predicted progression to ophthalmopathy a median of approximately 6.5 months ahead of onset, with 70.59% sensitivity and 72% to 80% specificity. In cross-validation, a model built on a 13 V-J signature told ophthalmopathy apart from stable hyperthyroidism with approximately 90% sensitivity and about 81% specificity, and in testing the same model reached 80%/75%. No statistical method was used to fix the sample size in advance, and group allocation was not hidden from the investigators.

The germline V gene provides CDR1 SQVTM and CDR2 ANQGSEA. V loses 6 bases of germline sequence and J loses 5 bases, and the interval between the two ends is 16 bases. Counted from cysteine to phenylalanine, this CDR3 has 14 amino acids. The read is trimmed to its CDR3 DNA, 42 bases read in frame from base 1. Stable Graves' hyperthyroidism was defined as no progression to ophthalmopathy during 18 months of follow-up. The hyperthyroidism patients were between 18 and 65 years old and newly diagnosed, with a disease duration of less than 2 months. Any patient with an uncontrolled infection, another autoimmune disease, pregnancy or lactation was excluded. Clinical symptoms, serum thyroxine and TRAb, thyroid ultrasound, and orbital computed tomography formed the basis for the diagnoses. PBMCs were separated from roughly 10 ml of fresh peripheral blood using Ficoll-Paque density gradient centrifugation. Trizol reagent was used to extract total RNA, and RNA quality was then checked on an Agilent 2100 Bioanalyzer.

The TCR beta CDR3 regions were amplified from the RNA transcripts. For the first round of RT-PCR on the TCR CDR3, the HTBI primer set was used together with the Qiagen OneStep RT-PCR kit. The libraries were constructed in a second round of multiplex PCR and then size-selected and purified. Libraries were sequenced paired-end with 100 bp reads on an Illumina HiSeq2000. The authors' pipeline ran thus. Raw data were processed with SOAPnuke, discarding reads with adapters, uncalled bases, mean Phred below 15, or no exact constant-primer or identifier match. COPE v1.2.5 was used to merge the high-quality paired reads, and each unique nucleotide sequence was defined as a clonotype. MiTCR v1.1 was used to align clonotypes to the IMGT TRBV, TRBD and TRBJ reference segments. The analysis was restricted to V-J combinations with a frequency above 0.0001, which together covered 99% to 99.2% of the repertoires. The TCS score was defined as F50 (clonal expansion) divided by E x V (chaos), with BLOSUM62-based TCRdist calculated between CDR3 peptides within each V-J. Welch's t-statistics and random forest reduced approximately 520 V-J features to about 13, which were used in a naive Bayes classifier (R e1071). The similarity between thyroid and blood repertoires was quantified using the Morisita-Horn index. Using fastp at Q25 and MiXCR, TCRdb reprocessed the public reads and kept productive beta chains. A single entry per CDR3 protein holds the most common genes and DNA from its merged rows. TCRdb's processing, not the authors', yielded these V and J calls. For this sample there are around 800,000 distinct CDR3 sequences; more than 30% appear just once. The ten largest clones take up around 9.3% of the sample.

The count of this clonotype is one. Its antigen is unknown. No quality values exist for individual bases; no much larger clone is one base distant. Evidence from a single read is weak. This receptor was identified in a man younger than 35 with Graves' hyperthyroidism. The material sequenced was blood. Rearrangement joined TRBV29-1 to TRBJ1-4; TRBD1 might be the D gene, on 5 matching bases. The CDR3 reads CSVVAGDGNEKLFF. The DNA sequence is TGCAGCGTGGTAGCGGGGGATGGGAATGAAAAACTGTTTTTT.